The T cell receptor (beta chain) under discussion was sequenced for a study of T cell changes during pregnancy in multiple sclerosis. Germline CDR1 reads MNHNS; CDR2 reads SASEGT. This CDR3 is built from 15 residues. J lost 7 bases, V lost 5 bases, and 7 bases had no gene match. This table comes from immunoSEQ multiplex PCR, and its TCRdb copy is limited to in-frame clones, with some not included. The table has some 27,000 clones, about 88% seen once. The V call is TRBV6-1, the J call TRBJ1-6, with TRBD1 matching 8 bases. This receptor was identified in a female donor with multiple sclerosis, enrolled in a pregnancy study. Sequenced material: CD8+ T cells from peripheral blood mononuclear cells, taken before pregnancy. The CDR3 region has the DNA TGTGCCAGCAGTAACGACAGGGGACTCAATTCACCCCTCCACTTT. Protein product: CASSNDRGLNSPLHF.